This TCR beta chain stems from a study of T cell changes during pregnancy in multiple sclerosis. The germline V gene encodes CDR1 SGHKS and CDR2 YYEKEE (reference sequence). V lost 4 bases to trimming and J lost 3 bases; unmatched junction nucleotides: 3. This CDR3 is 13 amino acids long. TCRdb keeps only in-frame clones here, not all; method: immunoSEQ multiplex PCR. The table records more than 55,000 clones, approximately 94% of them present only once. This specimen consisted of CD8+ T cells from peripheral blood mononuclear cells, obtained after pregnancy. The sequence was obtained from a female donor with multiple sclerosis, enrolled in a pregnancy study. This chain joins TRBV5-5 and TRBJ2-5; 7 bases line up with TRBD1. CDR3 protein: CASSPGTEETQYF. Written as DNA, the CDR3 is TGTGCCAGCAGCCCGGGGACAGAAGAGACCCAGTACTTC.